This paragraph covers one T cell receptor beta chain sequence. The method was immunoSEQ multiplex PCR; TCRdb's version includes in-frame clones alone and lacks a portion of them. The sample lists about 360,000 clones; roughly 70% were seen once. The sample belongs to a study of shared clonotypes between healthy human individuals. Germline loops: CDR1 SGHRS, CDR2 YFSETQ. The CDR3 length is 15 residues. Trimming at V came to 4 bases and at J to 6 bases, leaving 9 bases not matched to a gene. The J gene is TRBJ1-1, the V gene TRBV5-1, with 10 bases aligning to TRBD1. Sequenced material: memory CD4+ T cells sorted from blood. Subset here: CD45RA-negative fraction. The sequence was obtained from a man aged 30 to 39 in good health. CDR3 coding DNA: TGCGCCAGCAGCGAAACGGGACAGGGGATCGCTGAAGCTTTCTTT. This encodes CASSETGQGIAEAFF. Supplemented by reference TRBV5-1 and TRBJ1-1, the full variable domain reads KAGVTQTPRYLIKTRGQQVTLSCSPISGHRSVSWYQQTPGQGLQFLFEYFSETQRNKGNFPGRFSGRQFSNSRSEMNVSTLELGDSALYLCASSETGQGIAEAFFGQGTRLTVV.